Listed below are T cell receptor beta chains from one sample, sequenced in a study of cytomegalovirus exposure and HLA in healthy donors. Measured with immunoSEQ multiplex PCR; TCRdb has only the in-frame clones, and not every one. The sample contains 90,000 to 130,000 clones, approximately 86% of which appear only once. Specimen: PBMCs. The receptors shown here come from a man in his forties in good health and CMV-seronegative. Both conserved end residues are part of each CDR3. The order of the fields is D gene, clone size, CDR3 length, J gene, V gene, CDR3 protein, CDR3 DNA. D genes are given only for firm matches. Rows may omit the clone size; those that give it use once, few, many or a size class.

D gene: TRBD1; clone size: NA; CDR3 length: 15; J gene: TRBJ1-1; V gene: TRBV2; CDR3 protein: CASSPQTGVVSEAFF; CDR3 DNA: TGTGCCAGCAGTCCCCAGACAGGGGTGGTGTCTGAAGCTTTCTTT
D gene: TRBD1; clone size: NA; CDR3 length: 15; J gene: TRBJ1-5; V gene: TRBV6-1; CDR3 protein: CAIMMGQGAYQPQHF; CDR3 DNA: TGTGCCATCATGATGGGACAGGGTGCTTATCAGCCCCAGCATTTT
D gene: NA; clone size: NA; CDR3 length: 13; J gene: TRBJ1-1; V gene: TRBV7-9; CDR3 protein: CASSSKALTEAFF; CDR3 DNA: TGTGCCAGCAGCTCTAAAGCCCTGACTGAAGCTTTCTTT
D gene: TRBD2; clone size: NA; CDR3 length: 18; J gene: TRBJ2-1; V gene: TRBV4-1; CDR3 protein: CASSRGLAGGRAYNEQFF; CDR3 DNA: TGCGCCAGCAGCCGAGGACTAGCGGGGGGGCGGGCCTACAATGAGCAGTTCTTC
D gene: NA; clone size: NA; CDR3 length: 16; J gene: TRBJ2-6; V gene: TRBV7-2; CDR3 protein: CASSRGQTSGANVLTF; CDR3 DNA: TGTGCCAGCAGCCGAGGACAGACCTCTGGGGCCAACGTCCTGACTTTC
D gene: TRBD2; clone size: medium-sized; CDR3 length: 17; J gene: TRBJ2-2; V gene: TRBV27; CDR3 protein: CASSLSLGRESAGELFF; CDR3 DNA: TGTGCCAGCAGTTTATCGCTTGGGAGGGAATCCGCCGGGGAGCTGTTTTTT
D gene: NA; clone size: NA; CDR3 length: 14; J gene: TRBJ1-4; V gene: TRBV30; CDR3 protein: CAWRGDRPNEKLFF; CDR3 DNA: TGTGCCTGGAGGGGTGACAGGCCTAATGAAAAACTGTTTTTT
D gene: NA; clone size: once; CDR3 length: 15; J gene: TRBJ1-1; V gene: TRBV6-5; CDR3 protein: CATRRTGTKNTEAFF; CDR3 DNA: TGTGCCACCAGACGTACCGGGACAAAGAACACTGAAGCTTTCTTT
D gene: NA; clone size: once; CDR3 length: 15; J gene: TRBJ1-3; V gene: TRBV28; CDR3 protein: CASSLRAGAGNTIYF; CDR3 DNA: TGTGCCAGCAGTTTACGGGCGGGGGCTGGAAACACCATATATTTT
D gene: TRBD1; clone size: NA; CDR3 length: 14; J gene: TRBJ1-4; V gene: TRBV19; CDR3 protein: CASSGQGAYEKLFF; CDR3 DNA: TGTGCCAGTAGTGGACAGGGGGCGTATGAAAAACTGTTTTTT
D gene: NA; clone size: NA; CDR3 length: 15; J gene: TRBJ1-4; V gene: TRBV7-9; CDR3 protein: CASSLETPIGEKLFF; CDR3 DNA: TGTGCCAGCAGCTTAGAGACTCCGATCGGTGAAAAACTGTTTTTT
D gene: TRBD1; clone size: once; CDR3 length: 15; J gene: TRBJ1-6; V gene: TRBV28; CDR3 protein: CASRSSGQGNRALHF; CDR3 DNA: TGTGCCAGCAGATCCTCGGGACAGGGAAATCGGGCCCTCCACTTT
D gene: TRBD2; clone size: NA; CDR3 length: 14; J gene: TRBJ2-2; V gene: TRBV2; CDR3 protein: CASSSGANTGELFF; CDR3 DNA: TGTGCCAGCAGTAGCGGGGCGAACACCGGGGAGCTGTTTTTT
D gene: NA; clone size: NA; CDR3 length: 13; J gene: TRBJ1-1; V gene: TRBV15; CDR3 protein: CATSPHTNTEAFF; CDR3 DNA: TGTGCCACCAGCCCACACACGAACACTGAAGCTTTCTTT
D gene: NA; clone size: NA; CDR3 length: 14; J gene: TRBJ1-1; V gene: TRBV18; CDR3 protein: CASSPGGTESHAAF; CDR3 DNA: TGTGCCAGCTCACCAGGGGGGACCGAATCCCACGCGGCCTTT
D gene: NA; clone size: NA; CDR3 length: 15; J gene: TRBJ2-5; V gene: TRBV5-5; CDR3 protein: CASTYEAGEWETQYF; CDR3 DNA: TGTGCCAGCACCTACGAGGCAGGGGAGTGGGAGACCCAGTACTTC
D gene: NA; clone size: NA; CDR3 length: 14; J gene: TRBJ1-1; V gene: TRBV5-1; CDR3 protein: CASSPGTKNTEAFF; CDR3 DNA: TGCGCCAGCAGCCCCGGGACAAAAAACACTGAAGCTTTCTTT
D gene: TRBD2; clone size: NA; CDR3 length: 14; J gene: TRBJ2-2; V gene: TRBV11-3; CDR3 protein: CASGAGPGSGELFF; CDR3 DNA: TGTGCCAGCGGAGCGGGGCCAGGTTCCGGGGAGCTGTTTTTT
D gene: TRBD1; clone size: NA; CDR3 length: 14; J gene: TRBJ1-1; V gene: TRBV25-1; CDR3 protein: CASSGQGRYTEAFF; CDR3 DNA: TGTGCCAGCAGTGGACAGGGCCGGTACACTGAAGCTTTCTTT
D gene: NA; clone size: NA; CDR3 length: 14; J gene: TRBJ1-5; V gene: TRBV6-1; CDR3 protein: CASNLGGFNQPQHF; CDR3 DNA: TGTGCCAGCAATCTTGGAGGTTTCAATCAGCCCCAGCATTTT
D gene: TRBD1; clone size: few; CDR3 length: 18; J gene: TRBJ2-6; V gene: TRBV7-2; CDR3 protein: CASSLPGQGIHGANVLTF; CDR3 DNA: TGTGCCAGCAGTTTGCCGGGACAGGGGATTCATGGGGCCAACGTCCTGACTTTC
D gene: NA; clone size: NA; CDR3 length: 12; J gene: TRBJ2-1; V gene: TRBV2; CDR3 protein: CASRLQGGCEFF; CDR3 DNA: TGTGCCAGCAGGTTACAAGGAGGATGTGAGTTCTTC
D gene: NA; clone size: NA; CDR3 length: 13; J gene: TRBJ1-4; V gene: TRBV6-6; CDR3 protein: CATRTGEWEKLFF; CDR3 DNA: TGTGCCACCAGGACCGGAGAGTGGGAAAAACTGTTTTTT
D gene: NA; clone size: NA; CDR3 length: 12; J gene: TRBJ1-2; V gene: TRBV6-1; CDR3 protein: CASRPTSYGYTF; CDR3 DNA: TGTGCCAGCAGACCGACAAGCTATGGCTACACCTTC
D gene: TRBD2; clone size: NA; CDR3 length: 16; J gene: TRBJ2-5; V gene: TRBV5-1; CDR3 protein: CASSFSTSGGQETQYF; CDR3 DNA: TGCGCCAGCAGCTTTTCGACTAGCGGGGGCCAAGAGACCCAGTACTTC
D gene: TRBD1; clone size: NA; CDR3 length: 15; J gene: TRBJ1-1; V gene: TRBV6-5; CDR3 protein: CASSYSTGAGSEAFF; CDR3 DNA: TGTGCCAGCAGTTACTCCACAGGGGCCGGGTCTGAAGCTTTCTTT
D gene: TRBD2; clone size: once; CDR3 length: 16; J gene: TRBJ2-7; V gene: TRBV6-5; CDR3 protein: CASSYPTGGSSYEQYF; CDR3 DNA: TGTGCCAGCAGTTATCCCACCGGGGGGAGCTCCTACGAGCAGTACTTC
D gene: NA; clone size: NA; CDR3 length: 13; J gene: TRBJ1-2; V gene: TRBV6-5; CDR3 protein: CASRQDSLEGYTF; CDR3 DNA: TGTGCCAGCAGACAAGACAGTCTGGAAGGCTACACCTTC
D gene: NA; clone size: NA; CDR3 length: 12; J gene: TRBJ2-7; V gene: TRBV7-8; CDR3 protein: CASSLRGYEQYF; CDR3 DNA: TGTGCCAGCAGCTTAAGGGGCTACGAGCAGTACTTC
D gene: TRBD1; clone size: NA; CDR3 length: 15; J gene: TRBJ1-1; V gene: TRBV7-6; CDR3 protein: CASSPRTGAGTEAFF; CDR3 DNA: TGTGCCAGCAGCCCACGGACAGGGGCCGGCACTGAAGCTTTCTTT
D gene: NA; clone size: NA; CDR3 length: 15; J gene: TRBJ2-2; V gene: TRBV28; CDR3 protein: CASSLVGGGTGELFF; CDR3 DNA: TGTGCCAGCAGTTTAGTAGGGGGGGGCACCGGGGAGCTGTTTTTT
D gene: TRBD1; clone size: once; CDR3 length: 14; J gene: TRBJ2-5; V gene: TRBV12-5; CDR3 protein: CASGTGTAQETQYF; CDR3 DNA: TGTGCTAGTGGTACCGGGACAGCTCAAGAGACCCAGTACTTC
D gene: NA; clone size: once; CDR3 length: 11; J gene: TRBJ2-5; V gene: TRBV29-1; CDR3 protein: CSGLGAETQYF; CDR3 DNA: TGCAGCGGTCTAGGGGCAGAGACCCAGTACTTC
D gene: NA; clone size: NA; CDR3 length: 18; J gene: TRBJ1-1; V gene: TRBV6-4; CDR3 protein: CASKNGGQGPLGGTEAFF; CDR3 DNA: TGTGCCAGCAAGAATGGTGGGCAGGGGCCTTTAGGGGGCACTGAAGCTTTCTTT
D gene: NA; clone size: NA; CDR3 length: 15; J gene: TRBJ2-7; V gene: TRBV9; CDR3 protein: CASSVEAGETYEQYF; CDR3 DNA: TGTGCCAGCAGCGTAGAGGCAGGGGAGACTTACGAGCAGTACTTC
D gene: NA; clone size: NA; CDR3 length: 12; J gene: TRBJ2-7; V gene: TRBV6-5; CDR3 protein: CASSSSSYEQYF; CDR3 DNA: TGTGCCAGCAGTTCCAGCTCCTACGAGCAGTACTTC
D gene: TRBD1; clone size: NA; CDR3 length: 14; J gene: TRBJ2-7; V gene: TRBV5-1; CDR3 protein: CASSLPGQGYEQYF; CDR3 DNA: TGCGCCAGCAGCCTACCGGGACAGGGGTACGAGCAGTACTTC
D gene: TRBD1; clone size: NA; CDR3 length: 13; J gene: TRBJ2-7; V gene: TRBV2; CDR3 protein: CASSRDRVPEQYF; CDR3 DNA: TGTGCCAGCAGCCGGGACAGGGTTCCCGAGCAGTACTTC
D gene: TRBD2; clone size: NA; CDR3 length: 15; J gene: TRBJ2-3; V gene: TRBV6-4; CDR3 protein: CASSDSAGGPDTQYF; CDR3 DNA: TGTGCCAGCAGTGACTCGGCGGGAGGGCCAGATACGCAGTATTTT
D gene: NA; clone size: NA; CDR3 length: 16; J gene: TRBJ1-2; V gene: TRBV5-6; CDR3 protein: CASNTPGPLPGYGYTF; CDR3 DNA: TGTGCCAGCAACACCCCGGGCCCGCTGCCGGGATATGGCTACACCTTC
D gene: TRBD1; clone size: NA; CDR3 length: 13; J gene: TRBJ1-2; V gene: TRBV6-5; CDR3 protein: CASRESGGYGYTF; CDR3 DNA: TGTGCCAGCCGCGAGTCAGGGGGGTATGGCTACACCTTC
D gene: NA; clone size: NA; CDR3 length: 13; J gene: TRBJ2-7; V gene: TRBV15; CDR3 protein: CATSPGMKGEQYF; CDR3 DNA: TGTGCCACCAGCCCGGGGATGAAGGGCGAGCAGTACTTC